This passage covers 14 T cell receptor beta chains from one sample sequenced in a study of OX40 agonist ivuxolimab in advanced cancers. Assay: immunoSEQ multiplex PCR; the TCRdb copy retains only in-frame clones and omits some. This sample carries approximately 32,000 clones, 89% of them seen once, and the ten largest clones take about 8.2%. The input for sequencing was CD4+ or CD8+ T cells sorted from blood, taken in a trial of the OX40 agonist ivuxolimab. The receptor source for this set is an adult with an advanced solid tumor such as melanoma, head and neck, liver or kidney cancer.

The chain links TRBV18 to TRBJ2-7; unclear D gene. Germline CDR1 KGHSH, CDR2 LQKENI. The CDR3 runs 14 residues. V was shortened by 6 bases and J by 2 bases, with 14 bases between the two germline ends. Here the CDR3 DNA reads TGTGCCAGCTCGCCTTCGGCGTTAGCCTACGAGCAGTACTTC. Protein: CASSPSALAYEQYF.

The rearrangement uses TRBV6-1 and TRBJ2-7; possible D gene TRBD1, 6 bases. Looked up from germline, CDR1 is MNHNS and CDR2 is SASEGT. V was shortened by 1 base and J by 0 bases, with 13 bases between the two germline ends. The CDR3 loop spans 16 amino acids. The DNA of the CDR3 is TGTGCCAGCAGTGAAGGGGGAGCAGGGGCCTCCTACGAGCAGTACTTC. This sequence encodes CASSEGGAGASYEQYF.

The J gene is TRBJ2-7, the V gene TRBV11-2; no definite D call. V gave up 0 bases and J gave up 5 bases, with 8 bases separating them. In germline, CDR1 is SGHAT, CDR2 FQNNGV. The CDR3 runs to 13 residues. The CDR3 DNA follows: TGTGCCAGCAGCTTAGACAGGAATAACGAGCAGTACTTC. Amino acids: CASSLDRNNEQYF. Based on the CDR3 plus reference TRBV11-2 and TRBJ2-7, the full variable domain is EAGVAQSPRYKIIEKRQSVAFWCNPISGHATLYWYQQILGQGPKLLIQFQNNGVVDDSQLPKDRFSAERLKGVDSTLKIQPAKLEDSAVYLCASSLDRNNEQYFGPGTRLTVT.

For this clone: The germline gene is not matched at one end of the junction; a read error may be the cause. V is TRBV29-1 and J is TRBJ2-5; D gene ambiguous. CDR1 SQVTM and CDR2 ANQGSEA come from the germline V gene. This CDR3 is built from 11 residues. DNA for the CDR3: TGCAGCGTTGGACGCCAAGGGACCCAGTACTTC. This gives the protein CSVGRQGTQYF. Filled out from reference TRBV29-1 and TRBJ2-5, the complete variable domain reads SAVISQKPSRDICQRGTSLTIQCQVDSQVTMMFWYRQQPGQSLTLIATANQGSEATYESGFVIDKFPISRPNLTFSTLTVSNMSPEDSSIYLCSVGRQGTQYFGPGTRLLVL.

This clone was recorded a few times. The chain carries TRBV18 and TRBJ2-3; TRBD2 agrees at 10 bases. V was pared by 0 bases and J by 5 bases, with 8 bases of the junction left unmatched. From germline, CDR1 is KGHSH and CDR2 LQKENI. This CDR3 is built from 17 residues. The CDR3 DNA is TGTGCCAGCTCACCACCGAACCAGCGGGAGGGAGAAGATACGCAGTATTTT. Protein product: CASSPPNQREGEDTQYF.

The genes are TRBV4-2 and TRBJ1-4, with unresolved D. Germline V lookup: CDR1 LGHNA, CDR2 YNFKEQ. CDR3 length equals 16 residues. The ends were cut back, 8 bases at V and 3 bases at J, with 19 bases in the middle. The CDR3 sequence: CASSQGPSLPNEKLFF. The CDR3 nucleotides are TGTGCCAGCTCCCAAGGCCCGTCCCTACCTAATGAAAAACTGTTTTTT.

The rearrangement joins TRBV5-1 to TRBJ1-1; the match to TRBD1 covers 9 bases. J lost 6 bases, V lost 4 bases, and 7 bases had no gene match. Germline V gene lookup returns CDR1 SGHRS and CDR2 YFSETQ. The CDR3 length is 14 residues. CDR3 bases: TGCGCCAGCAGCATACAGGGGGCTTCGTCTGAAGCTTTCTTT. Its translation: CASSIQGASSEAFF.

The chain couples TRBV6-1 to TRBJ2-5, with TRBD1 matching 12 bases. This CDR3 is built from 14 residues. V gave up 10 bases and J gave up 4 bases; unmatched junction bases: 7. CDR1 and CDR2 from the germline V gene are MNHNS and SASEGT. CDR3 protein: CATTGTGGLETQYF. In DNA form, the CDR3 reads TGTGCCACCACCGGGACAGGGGGCTTAGAGACCCAGTACTTC.

The chain recombines TRBV7-9 with TRBJ2-6, with D possibly being TRBD1 (5 bases). The V and J ends lost 5 bases and 0 bases respectively, with 11 bases between them. Germline V gives CDR1 SEHNR, CDR2 FQNEAQ (reference sequence). The CDR3 length is 16 residues. As DNA, the CDR3 is TGTGCCAGCAGCCCACGACAGTTCTCTGGGGCCAACGTCCTGACTTTC. Its protein product is CASSPRQFSGANVLTF.

The rearrangement uses TRBV11-2 and TRBJ2-3; D not certain. The germline V gene has CDR1 SGHAT and CDR2 FQNNGV. The CDR3 spans 14 residues. Trimming left V 5 bases short and J 1 base short, with 10 bases between. CDR3 in amino acids: CASSPVAGTDTQYF. The CDR3 region has the DNA TGTGCCAGCAGCCCCGTGGCCGGCACAGATACGCAGTATTTT.

This clone was seen only once. The chain has TRBV19 and TRBJ1-5, with 7 positions matching TRBD1. The germline CDR1 and CDR2 sequences are LNHDA and SQIVND (reference sequence). After removal of 6 bases from V and 0 bases from J, the junction contained 11 bases not matched to a gene. The CDR3 spans 17 residues. The CDR3 here is CASSLKRDSYSNQPQHF. CDR3 nucleotide sequence: TGTGCCAGTAGCCTTAAACGGGACAGCTATAGCAATCAGCCCCAGCATTTT.

The CDR3 here is CASRNTGTGANVLTF. The CDR3 nucleotides read TGTGCCAGCAGAAATACAGGGACCGGGGCCAACGTCCTGACTTTC. The chain recombines TRBV6-5 with TRBJ2-6; D is perhaps TRBD1 (6 bases). The germline V gene has CDR1 MNHEY and CDR2 SVGAGI. This CDR3 is 15 amino acids long. Trimming took off 6 bases at V and 4 bases at J, with 13 bases between the two ends.

This clone appeared once. The rearrangement joins TRBV6-6 to TRBJ2-1; 12 nucleotides line up with TRBD2. The CDR3 has 13 amino acids. CDR1 is MNHNY, CDR2 SVGAGI, per germline (reference sequence). The J segment lost 7 bases and the V segment lost 6 bases, leaving 1 base of the junction unmatched. The CDR3 region is CASRTSGRNEQFF. Written as DNA, the CDR3 is TGTGCCAGCAGAACTAGCGGGAGGAATGAGCAGTTCTTC.

The chain couples TRBV27 to TRBJ2-7; TRBD2 is a possible D gene (6 bases). V shed 4 bases and J shed 2 bases, with 12 bases lying between them. From germline, CDR1 is MNHEY and CDR2 SMNVEV (reference sequence). The CDR3 runs to 14 residues. CDR3 protein: CASSSGTRAYEQYF. For the CDR3, the DNA is TGTGCCAGCAGTTCCGGGACTCGAGCCTACGAGCAGTACTTC.